This TCR beta chain was captured by sequencing in a study of blood T cells in healthy people across ages. V lost 6 bases to trimming and J lost 5 bases; unmatched junction nucleotides: 7. The CDR3 extends over 14 amino acids. The second PCR ran about 6 to 11 cycles with a sample-barcoded 5' primer and J-beta primers. MiXCR, applied by TCRdb to the 5' RACE reads, yields one record per CDR3 protein. The table records more than 800,000 distinct CDR3 sequences, roughly 26% of them present only once. In its sample, this clonotype was seen many times. This clonotype was sampled from a woman aged 80 or over in good health. This rearrangement joins TRBV12-3 or TRBV12-4 to TRBJ2-5; TRBD1 agrees at 9 bases. Sequenced: blood. CDR3 DNA sequence: TGTGCCAGCAGGCCACAGGGGGCCTTGGAGACCCAGTACTTC. Amino acids: CASRPQGALETQYF.